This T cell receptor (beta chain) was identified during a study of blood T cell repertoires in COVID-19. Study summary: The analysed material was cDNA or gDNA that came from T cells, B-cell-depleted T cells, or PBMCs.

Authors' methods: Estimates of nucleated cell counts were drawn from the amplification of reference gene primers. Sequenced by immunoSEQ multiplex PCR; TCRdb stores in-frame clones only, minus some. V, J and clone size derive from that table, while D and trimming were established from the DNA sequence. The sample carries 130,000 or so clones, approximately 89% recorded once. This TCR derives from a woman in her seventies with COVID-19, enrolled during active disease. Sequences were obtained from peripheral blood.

DNA of the CDR3: TGTGCCAGCAGCGTGGGACTAGCGGGGGTTGCCGAGCAGTACTTC. It encodes CASSVGLAGVAEQYF. V is TRBV2 and J is TRBJ2-7; TRBD2 agrees at 14 bases. V dropped 6 bases and J dropped 6; count of bases not matched to a gene: 7. There are 15 residues in the CDR3. The germline gives CDR1 SNHLY, CDR2 FYNNEI.